This T cell receptor (beta chain) was identified during a study of blood T cells in healthy people across ages. This clonotype was counted many times. A much larger clone lies one base from this, so it may be a read error. Trimming pared 4 bases from V and 2 bases from J, leaving 12 bases between. The CDR3 has 14 amino acids. Germline CDR1 SQVTM, CDR2 ANQGSEA. The second PCR ran roughly 6 to 11 cycles with a sample-barcoded 5' primer and J-beta primers. Each CDR3 protein gets one entry after TCRdb re-called the 5' RACE reads with MiXCR. This sample has hundreds of thousands of distinct CDR3 sequences, with roughly 41% found just once.

The clonotype comes from a man older than 75 in good health. Specimen: blood. The genes are TRBV29-1 and TRBJ1-5, with D perhaps TRBD1 (5 bases). The CDR3: CSVAVGAGNQPQHF. CDR3 in DNA: TGCAGCGTTGCCGTTGGGGCGGGCAATCAGCCCCAGCATTTT. The whole variable domain, remainder taken from reference TRBV29-1 and TRBJ1-5, is SAVISQKPSRDICQRGTSLTIQCQVDSQVTMMFWYRQQPGQSLTLIATANQGSEATYESGFVIDKFPISRPNLTFSTLTVSNMSPEDSSIYLCSVAVGAGNQPQHFGDGTRLSIL.